Sequencing of this TCR beta chain was carried out in a study of identical twins' blood T cells. Whole-study results and caveats: Even for out-of-frame TCRbeta, twins reportedly shared V gene usage much more than unrelated donors.

Methods used by the authors: Each donor had about 95,000 to nearly 550,000 clonotypes. Each CDR3 protein is one row after TCRdb ran MiXCR on the 5' RACE reads. The V and J calls come from TCRdb's annotation, not from the publication. The sample shows 300,000 to 450,000 distinct CDR3 sequences, over 25% of them seen only once. The donors were healthy female monozygous twins, three pairs in total. All three twin pairs grew up together with likely shared infections and vaccines. Trimming left V 5 bases short and J 3 bases short, with 14 bases between. CDR3 length: 14 amino acids. CDR1 DFQATT and CDR2 SNEGSKA come from the germline V gene (reference sequence). This clonotype was counted a few times. Its cognate antigen is unknown.

Material: PBMCs. The J gene is TRBJ1-5, the V gene TRBV20-1; D is possibly TRBD1 (5 bases). This TCR came from a woman between 18 and 50 years old in good health. Written as DNA, the CDR3 is TGCAGTGCTGTGACAGCCTTACTCAATCAGCCCCAGCATTTT. Protein: CSAVTALLNQPQHF.